Described below is a single T cell receptor beta chain sequence and its context. The antigen this receptor binds is unknown. Base qualities are missing; no much larger clone stands one base away. TCR CDR3 regions were amplified from genomic DNA by multiplex PCR using the deep immunoSEQ assay. Extracted genomic DNA from each cell subset was spread evenly across all wells of several immunoSEQ 96-well plates, with each plate serving as a replicate. For sorted subsets, around 200 ng genomic DNA, equal to tens of thousands of T cell genomes, was loaded into each replicate PCR. The purified libraries were quantified using a Qubit 3.0 fluorometer, sized with a Bioanalyzer 2100, and then quantified again using the KAPA Library Quantification kit. Each immunoSEQ 96-well plate was sequenced on its own single-read 150-cycle Illumina NextSeq 550 flow cell. Turning to the authors' computational methods: Because the immunoSEQ output held only junctional sequences and lacked quality scores, the filtering could not match the filtering applied to full-length reads. Sequences were annotated with PyIR, a Python wrapper for IgBLAST v1.9, using IMGT germline references to assign V/J genes and CDR3. Reads were removed for weak V/J assignments (E-value above 1e-6), missing CDR3, stop codons, out-of-frame junctions, or ambiguous translated residues. V3J clonotypes were defined as sequences sharing the same inferred V gene, J gene, and CDR3 amino acid sequence. The percentage overlap between two repertoires was calculated by dividing the number of shared unique clonotypes by the size of the smaller repertoire. Repertoire richness was assessed with RTK rarefaction, the Chao1 estimator, and Recon v2.1 estimates of unobserved clonotypes. OLGA was used to compute generation probabilities for all TCRbeta clonotypes that the gDNA method yielded from a handful of donors. The table was pulled from immuneACCESS by TCRdb, which kept in-frame rearrangements only. Such tables lose some clones; where checked, under half of the loss comes from unresolved V genes, and the rest has no known cause. The V and J calls and clone size are taken from that table; D and trimming were inferred from the DNA. The sample table shows millions of clones, and just over 90% are seen once. The ten biggest clones cover 0.13% to 0.15% of the sample.

The sample originates from a study of shared clonotypes between healthy human individuals (dated by TCRdb to about 2020). Background on the whole study: The cohort included three men and a couple of women between 18 and 49 years of age. Libraries were prepared and TCR repertoires were sequenced by different laboratories using diverse techniques, in order to increase sequencing depth and limit assay-specific biases. For each donor, CD4 naive and CD4 memory were each run on three plates, CD8 naive on two plates, and CD8 memory on one plate. Each donor's leukapheresis produced roughly between roughly 0.85 and 9.5 billion PBMCs. The study deeply sequenced blood TCR repertoires of about 5 healthy adults to estimate repertoire size and the extent of clonotype sharing between individuals. On the study overall, not on this receptor specifically: Only blood was sampled, and tissue TCR repertoires likely differ from those in blood. Rarefaction of sorted-subset datasets indicated incomplete sequencing despite the large sequencing depth. Compared with non-shared clonotypes, clonotypes shared by all four sorted-subset donors had higher generation probabilities. Pairwise subsampling led to the expectation that sequencing depth would affect the degree of clonotype sharing among donors. Naive subsets generally had larger estimated clonotype richness than memory subsets. Approximately 4.8% of naive CD4, 3.5% of naive CD8, 2% to 2.5% of memory CD4, and more than 0.35% of memory CD8 clonotypes were shared across four donors. Because the study included only a small number of donors, the genetic and exposure-history diversity represented was limited.

CDR1 and CDR2, per the germline V gene, are MNHEY and SVGAGI. Trimming at the junction amounts to 6 bases on V and 2 bases on J, and the germline ends lie 10 bases apart. Measured from the cysteine to the phenylalanine, the CDR3 is 14 residues long. CDR3 DNA is the only sequence kept; it has 42 bases, read in frame from the first base. The donors were healthy, HIV-negative adults with no recently reported acute infections or vaccinations. Every donor was a Caucasian adult residing in Nashville, Tennessee, USA. Magnetic negative selection was used to enrich CD4+ T cells, after which naive cells were positively selected on CD45RA and the negative fraction became the memory subset. Blood was obtained by leukapheresis, after which PBMCs were separated by Ficoll-Histopaque density gradient centrifugation and cryopreserved in liquid nitrogen vapor phase. Analytical flow cytometry was used to check the purity and quantity of each magnetically sorted T cell population. Genomic DNA was isolated from each sorted fraction and quantified by UV absorbance on a Nanodrop 2000c.

This TCR was recovered from a man younger than 30 in good health. Rearrangement joined TRBV6-5 to TRBJ1-4; TRBD1 is a possible D gene, resting on 6 matching bases. Source material: naive CD4+ T cells sorted from blood. The sample's cell subset or site label, in plain terms: CD45RA+ positively selected. The CDR3 protein: CASSHRVTNEKLFF. The sequence in DNA is TGTGCCAGCAGCCACAGGGTCACTAATGAAAAACTGTTTTTT.